One sample yielded the 24 T cell receptor beta chains listed below, sequenced in a study of T cells in pancreatic ductal adenocarcinoma (dated 2017 in TCRdb). The pancreatic ductal adenocarcinoma patients who were selected had gone through surgery without receiving any neoadjuvant therapy. The method was the immunoSEQ multiplex PCR assay. Here the immuneACCESS table is served through TCRdb, limited to in-frame sequences with V and J called. Missing clones are a known gap in these copies; in checked studies unresolved V genes cover under half, and the rest lacks a known reason. The sample records 97,000 or so clones, more than 90% of which are singletons. The leading ten clones occupy roughly 3.1% of the sample. Sequencing was performed on PBMCs. These TCRs come from a human donor with pancreatic ductal adenocarcinoma.

The V gene is TRBV7-8, the J gene TRBJ2-3, with no clear D. The CDR3 totals 11 residues. The V end was cut by 4 bases, the J end by 3 bases, with 2 bases between. CDR1 is SGHVS and CDR2 is FQNEAQ in the germline V gene. The CDR3 DNA reads TGTGCCAGCAGCTCGACAGATACGCAGTATTTT. This gives the protein CASSSTDTQYF.

The chain employs TRBV15 and TRBJ2-5; weak D call: TRBD1 (5 bases). With 0 bases removed from V and 5 bases from J, the gap between germline ends came to 10 bases. From germline, CDR1 is LNHNV and CDR2 YYDKDF (reference sequence). The CDR3 loop spans 14 amino acids. CDR3 residues: CATSRDRGFETQYF. Here the CDR3 DNA reads TGTGCCACCAGCAGAGATAGGGGTTTTGAGACCCAGTACTTC.

This clone was detected once. The V and J genes are TRBV27 and TRBJ2-1; possible D gene TRBD2, 5 bases. The germline V gene encodes CDR1 MNHEY and CDR2 SMNVEV (reference sequence). V was cut by 0 bases and J by 9 bases, with 9 bases left in between. The CDR3 runs 13 residues. Here the CDR3 reads CASSLSPRGEQFF. Here the CDR3 DNA reads TGTGCCAGCAGTTTATCCCCTCGGGGTGAGCAGTTCTTC.

The sample holds one count of this clone. The rearrangement uses TRBV7-9 and TRBJ1-5; weak D call: TRBD1 (5 bases). This CDR3 is 14 amino acids long. In germline, CDR1 is SEHNR, CDR2 FQNEAQ (reference sequence). With 4 bases removed from V and 2 bases from J, the gap between germline ends came to 9 bases. The DNA of the CDR3 is TGTGCCAGCAGCTCCGGGGGGGGCAATCAGCCCCAGCATTTT. Its protein is CASSSGGGNQPQHF.

The rearrangement links TRBV5-1 to TRBJ2-1, with a tentative D call TRBD1 (6 bases). The CDR3 totals 15 residues. CDR1 is SGHRS and CDR2 is YFSETQ in the germline V gene. V was pared by 4 bases and J by 5 bases, with 16 bases between. This CDR3 is CASSDDGTPDNEQFF. The CDR3 nucleotides read TGCGCCAGCAGCGACGACGGGACACCTGACAATGAGCAGTTCTTC.

This sequence joins TRBV2 and TRBJ1-5; 7 nucleotides align to TRBD1. With V trimmed by 0 bases and J by 6 bases, 14 bases remained unmatched. CDR1 SNHLY and CDR2 FYNNEI come from the germline V gene. The CDR3 is 18 residues long. The CDR3 DNA reads TGTGCCAGCAGTGAAGCGTTAACGGGACAGTTAGCTCTTCAGCCCCAGCATTTT. Protein: CASSEALTGQLALQPQHF.

CDR3 sequence (DNA): TGTGCCAGCAGGCCAGCCGGGGGGTCAGATACGCAGTATTTT. Translating gives CASRPAGGSDTQYF. This chain connects TRBV27 to TRBJ2-3; 7 bases agree with TRBD2. This CDR3 is 14 amino acids long. Trimming cost V 6 bases and J 4 bases; bases outside gene matches: 7. Germline CDR1 MNHEY, CDR2 SMNVEV (reference sequence).

This sequence joins TRBV6-1 and TRBJ1-4; 7 bases align to TRBD1. This CDR3 is 14 amino acids long. Germline V gene data show CDR1 as MNHNS and CDR2 as SASEGT. V shed 4 bases, J shed 8 bases, and the junction held 7 bases outside the gene matches. CDR3 region: CASSVTGEWEKLFF. CDR3 nucleotide sequence: TGTGCCAGCAGTGTAACAGGGGAGTGGGAAAAACTGTTTTTT.

This sequence joins TRBV9 and TRBJ1-1; no clear D gene. The V end lost 4 bases, the J end lost 2 bases, and 18 bases lay between the germline ends. CDR3 length: 16 amino acids. Germline V gene lookup returns CDR1 SGDLS and CDR2 YYNGEE. The DNA of the CDR3 is TGTGCCAGCAGCTCTAACCCGGGAGGAACAAACACTGAAGCTTTCTTT. This translates into CASSSNPGGTNTEAFF.

The chain employs TRBV4-1 and TRBJ1-5; D unclear. Deletions cut 2 bases from V and 2 bases from J, with 7 bases between. Per the germline V gene, CDR1 is MGHRA and CDR2 is YSYEKL. This CDR3 is 14 amino acids long. CDR3 protein: CASSQPPGNQPQHF. CDR3 DNA sequence: TGCGCCAGCAGCCAACCTCCAGGCAATCAGCCCCAGCATTTT.

The chain carries TRBV7-9 and TRBJ2-7; 8 bases align to TRBD2. The junction had 9 bases not matched to a gene; V was cut back by 2 bases and J by 6 bases. CDR1 is SEHNR and CDR2 is FQNEAQ in the germline V gene (reference sequence). The CDR3 totals 15 residues. The CDR3 DNA follows: TGTGCCAGCAGCTTAAAGCCAGCGGGAGAGATCGAGCAGTACTTC. Amino acid sequence: CASSLKPAGEIEQYF.

V is TRBV4-2 and J is TRBJ2-7; 10 nucleotides agree with TRBD2. This CDR3 contains 15 residues. Germline assignment: CDR1 LGHNA and CDR2 YNFKEQ. V dropped 4 bases and J dropped 0; count of bases not matched to a gene: 3. The CDR3 spells CASSPLAGGSYEQYF. CDR3 sequence (DNA): TGTGCCAGCAGCCCATTAGCGGGAGGCTCCTACGAGCAGTACTTC.

This clone has a single count. This chain joins TRBV5-4 and TRBJ2-1; 9 bases align to TRBD2. Germline loops: CDR1 SGHNT, CDR2 YYREEE (reference sequence). J was trimmed by 5 bases and V by 1 base; bases with no gene match: 7. The CDR3 sequence is 16 residues long. CDR3 nucleotide sequence: TGTGCCAGCAGCTTGAAGTGGTCTAGCGGGAACAATGAGCAGTTCTTC. Protein: CASSLKWSSGNNEQFF.

The chain couples TRBV30 to TRBJ2-2; 7 bases map to TRBD2. Germline V gene data show CDR1 as GTSNPN and CDR2 as SVGIG (reference sequence). With V trimmed by 5 bases and J by 3 bases, 21 bases remained unmatched. The CDR3 sequence is 19 residues long. CDR3 in DNA: TGTGCCTGGGGGAAGGCCCTTGGGTGGCGGGAGCGGGACACCGGGGAGCTGTTTTTT. This codes for CAWGKALGWRERDTGELFF.

The rearrangement links TRBV2 to TRBJ2-7; D remains unclear. CDR1 SNHLY and CDR2 FYNNEI come from the germline V gene. CDR3 size: 12 residues. V dropped 5 bases and J dropped 7 bases, with 12 bases sitting between them. CDR3 protein: CASSRLVKEQYF. CDR3 bases: TGTGCCAGCAGTCGACTCGTGAAGGAGCAGTACTTC.

V is TRBV25-1 and J is TRBJ2-7; 9 bases are shared with TRBD1. J was trimmed by 2 bases and V by 6 bases; bases with no gene match: 5. Germline V gene lookup returns CDR1 MGHDK and CDR2 SYGVNS. The CDR3 totals 14 residues. The CDR3 reads CASRSGTGTYEQYF. CDR3 DNA: TGTGCCAGCAGATCCGGGACAGGGACCTACGAGCAGTACTTC.

This chain links TRBV7-6 with TRBJ2-1; TRBD2 agrees at 7 bases. The CDR3 has 15 residues. After removal of 2 bases from V and 10 bases from J, the junction contained 11 bases not matched to a gene. Germline V gene data show CDR1 as SGHVS and CDR2 as FNYEAQ. This CDR3 is CASSLLVGGPGEQFF. DNA of the CDR3: TGTGCCAGCAGCTTATTGGTGGGAGGGCCAGGAGAGCAGTTCTTC. Full variable domain (rest looked up from reference TRBV7-6 and TRBJ2-1): GAGVSQSPRYKVTKRGQDVALRCDPISGHVSLYWYRQALGQGPEFLTYFNYEAQQDKSGLPNDRFSAERPEGSISTLTIQRTEQRDSAMYRCASSLLVGGPGEQFFGPGTRLTVL.

The chain couples TRBV28 to TRBJ2-2; TRBD2 is a possible D gene (6 bases). CDR1 MDHEN and CDR2 SYDVKM come from the germline V gene. V lost 3 bases to trimming and J lost 2 bases, with 10 bases between them. The CDR3 runs 15 residues. The CDR3 is CASSFSGANTGELFF. CDR3 coding DNA: TGTGCCAGCAGTTTTAGCGGAGCAAACACCGGGGAGCTGTTTTTT.

For this clone: Distinct nucleotide sequences in the sample also encode this CDR3. V is TRBV5-1 and J is TRBJ2-7, with TRBD1 matching over 7 bases. The CDR3 runs 14 residues. CDR1 SGHRS and CDR2 YFSETQ come from the germline V gene. The V segment lost 2 bases and the J segment 1 base; nucleotides outside the gene matches: 3. This CDR3 reads CASSLQGSSYEQYF. In nucleotides, the CDR3 is TGCGCCAGCAGCTTACAGGGGTCGTCCTACGAGCAGTACTTC.

The chain employs TRBV5-4 and TRBJ2-7; TRBD1 might be the D (6 bases). V shed 6 bases and J shed 5 bases, with 18 bases lying between them. The germline V gene has CDR1 SGHNT and CDR2 YYREEE (reference sequence). The CDR3 length is 14 residues. The CDR3 bases are TGTGCCAGCACCCTGAAGGGGGTAGAGAACGAGCAGTACTTC. Its translation is CASTLKGVENEQYF.

The CDR3 nucleotides are TGTGCCAGCAGAGGGACTTTTCGGAACACCGGGGAGCTGTTTTTT. This encodes CASRGTFRNTGELFF. This rearrangement joins TRBV6-5 to TRBJ2-2; tentatively, D is TRBD2 (6 bases). Germline lookup yields CDR1 MNHEY and CDR2 SVGAGI. The CDR3 is made up of 15 amino acids. V was pared by 6 bases and J by 1 base, with 12 bases between.

The chain employs TRBV5-1 and TRBJ2-7; the match to TRBD2 covers 10 bases. The CDR3 extends over 16 amino acids. Germline CDR1 and CDR2: SGHRS and YFSETQ. The J segment lost 5 bases and the V segment lost 4 bases, leaving 12 bases of the junction unmatched. The CDR3, as DNA: TGCGCCAGCAGCCCCGAGTCCGCTAGCGGGAGCCACGAGCAGTACTTC. Amino acid sequence: CASSPESASGSHEQYF.

This chain joins TRBV2 and TRBJ2-1, with 8 bases matching TRBD1. The CDR3 is made up of 15 amino acids. With 7 bases clipped from V and 5 bases from J, the junction kept 10 bases outside the gene matches. CDR1 is SNHLY, CDR2 FYNNEI, per germline. Here the CDR3 reads CASTRDRGVNNEQFF. Here the CDR3 DNA reads TGTGCCAGCACTAGAGACAGGGGCGTTAACAATGAGCAGTTCTTC.

This clone was detected once. The rearrangement joins TRBV11-2 to TRBJ2-5, with D tentatively TRBD1 (6 bases). This CDR3 contains 17 residues. The ends were cut back, 1 base at V and 1 base at J, with 16 bases in the middle. Germline values: CDR1 SGHAT, CDR2 FQNNGV. CDR3 in amino acids: CASSLGGQPWGQETQYF. CDR3 in DNA: TGTGCCAGCAGCTTAGGTGGACAGCCATGGGGCCAAGAGACCCAGTACTTC. Full variable domain (missing parts from reference TRBV11-2 and TRBJ2-5): EAGVAQSPRYKIIEKRQSVAFWCNPISGHATLYWYQQILGQGPKLLIQFQNNGVVDDSQLPKDRFSAERLKGVDSTLKIQPAKLEDSAVYLCASSLGGQPWGQETQYFGPGTRLLVL.